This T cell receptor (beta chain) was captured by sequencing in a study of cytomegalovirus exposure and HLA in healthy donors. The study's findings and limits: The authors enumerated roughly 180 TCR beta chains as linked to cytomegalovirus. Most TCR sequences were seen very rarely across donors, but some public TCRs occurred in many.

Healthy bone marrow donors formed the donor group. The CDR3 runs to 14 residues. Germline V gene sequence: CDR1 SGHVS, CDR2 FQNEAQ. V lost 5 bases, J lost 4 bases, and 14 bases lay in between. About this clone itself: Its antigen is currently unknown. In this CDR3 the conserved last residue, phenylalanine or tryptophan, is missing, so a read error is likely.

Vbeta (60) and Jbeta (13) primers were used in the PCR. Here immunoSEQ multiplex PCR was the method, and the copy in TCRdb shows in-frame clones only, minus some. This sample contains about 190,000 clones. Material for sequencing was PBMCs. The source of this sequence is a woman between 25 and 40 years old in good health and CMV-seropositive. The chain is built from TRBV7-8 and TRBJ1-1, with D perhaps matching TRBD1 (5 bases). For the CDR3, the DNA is TGTGCCAGCAGCACTAATACAGGTAGCACTGAAGCTTTCCTT. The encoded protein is CASSTNTGSTEAFL.